Detailed here is one T cell receptor beta chain. TCRdb re-analysed the 5' RACE reads in MiXCR, keeping a single row per CDR3 protein. The repertoire holds 50,000 to 55,000 distinct CDR3 sequences, with 14% to 15% as singletons. The CDR3 extends over 14 amino acids. Germline lookup yields CDR1 SNHLY and CDR2 FYNNEI. V lost 6 bases to trimming and J lost 0 bases, with 10 bases between them. This specimen comes from a study of T cells of healthy individuals. The receptor was isolated from a human donor in good health. The chain uses TRBV2 and TRBJ2-3; possibly TRBD2 for D (5 bases). DNA for the CDR3: TGTGCCAGCAGGCCCCCGGGGAGCACAGATACGCAGTATTTT. It yields the protein CASRPPGSTDTQYF.